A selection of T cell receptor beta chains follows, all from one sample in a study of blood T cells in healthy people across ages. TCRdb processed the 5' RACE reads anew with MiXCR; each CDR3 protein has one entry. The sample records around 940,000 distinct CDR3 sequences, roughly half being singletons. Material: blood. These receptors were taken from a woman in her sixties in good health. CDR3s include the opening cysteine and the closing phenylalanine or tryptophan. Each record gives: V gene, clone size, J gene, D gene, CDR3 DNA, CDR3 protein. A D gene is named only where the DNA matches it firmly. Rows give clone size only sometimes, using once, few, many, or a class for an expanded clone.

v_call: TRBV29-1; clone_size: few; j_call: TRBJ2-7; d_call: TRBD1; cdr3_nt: TGCAGCGTTTACCCCGGGACAGGGCGCGAGCAGTACTTC; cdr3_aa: CSVYPGTGREQYF
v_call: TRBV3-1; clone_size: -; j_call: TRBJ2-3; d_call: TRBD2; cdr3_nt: TGTGCCAGCAGAAAAGCGGGGGGAACAGATACGCAGTATTTT; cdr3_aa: CASRKAGGTDTQYF
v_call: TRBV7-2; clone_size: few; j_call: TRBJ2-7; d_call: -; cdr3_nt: TGTGCCAGCAGCACGGGACTCCCCTACGAGCAGTACTTC; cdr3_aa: CASSTGLPYEQYF
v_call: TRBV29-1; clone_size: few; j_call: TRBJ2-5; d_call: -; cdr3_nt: TGCAGCGTTGAAGGGGACCAAGAGACCCAGTACTTC; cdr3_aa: CSVEGDQETQYF
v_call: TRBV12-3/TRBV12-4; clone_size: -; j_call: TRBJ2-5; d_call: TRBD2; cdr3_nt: TGTGCCAGCACCCGGCGCACTAGCGGGGAACACAATGAGCAGTACTTC; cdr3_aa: CASTRRTSGEHNEQYF
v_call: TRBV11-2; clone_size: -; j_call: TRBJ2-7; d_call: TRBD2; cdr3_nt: TGTGTCAGCAGCTTACCTAAGACTAGCGGGAGGGTCTACGAGCAGTACTTC; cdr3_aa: CVSSLPKTSGRVYEQYF
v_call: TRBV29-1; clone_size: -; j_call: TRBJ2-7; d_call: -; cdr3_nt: TGCAGCGTTGAGGGTGGACAGCAATTCTACGAGCAGTACTTC; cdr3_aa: CSVEGGQQFYEQYF
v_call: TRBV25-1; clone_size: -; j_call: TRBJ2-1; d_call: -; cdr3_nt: TGTGCCAGCCGCCCTACAGGGGGGGATACAAATGAGCAGTTCTTC; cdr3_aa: CASRPTGGDTNEQFF
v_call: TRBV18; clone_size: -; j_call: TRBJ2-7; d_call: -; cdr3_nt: TGTGCCAGCTCATCAGACATGCCGGGTTCCTACGAGCAGTACTTC; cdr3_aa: CASSSDMPGSYEQYF
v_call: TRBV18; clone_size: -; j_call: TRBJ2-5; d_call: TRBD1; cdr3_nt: TGTGCCAGCTCAACGACAGGGGTTACCCAGGAGACCCAGTACTTC; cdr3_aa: CASSTTGVTQETQYF
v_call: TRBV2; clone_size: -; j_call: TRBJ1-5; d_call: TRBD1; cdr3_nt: TGTGCCAGCAGTGAAGCCGACAGGGGCCAGCCCCAGCATTTT; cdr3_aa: CASSEADRGQPQHF
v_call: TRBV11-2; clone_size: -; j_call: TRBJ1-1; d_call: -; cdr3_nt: TGTGCCAGCAGCTTCAACAGTGCGGGTGAAGCTTTCTTT; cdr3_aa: CASSFNSAGEAFF
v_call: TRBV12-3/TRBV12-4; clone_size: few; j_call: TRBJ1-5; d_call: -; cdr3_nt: TGTGCCAGCAGTTTCCCGGTCCACCCAGGGCAGCCCCAGCATTTT; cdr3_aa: CASSFPVHPGQPQHF
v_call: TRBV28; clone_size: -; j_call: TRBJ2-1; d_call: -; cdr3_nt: TGTGCCAGCTACGCGCGGGTAAGCTCCTACAATGAGCAGTTCTTC; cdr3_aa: CASYARVSSYNEQFF
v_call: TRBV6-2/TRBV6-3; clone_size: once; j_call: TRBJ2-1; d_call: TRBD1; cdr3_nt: TGTGCCAGCAGAACAGGGGTGGGTGAGCAGTTCTTC; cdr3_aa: CASRTGVGEQFF
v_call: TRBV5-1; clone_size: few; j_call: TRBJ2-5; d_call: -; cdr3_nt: TGCGCCAGCAGCTTAGGCGGAGAAAGACCCCAGTACTTC; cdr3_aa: CASSLGGERPQYF
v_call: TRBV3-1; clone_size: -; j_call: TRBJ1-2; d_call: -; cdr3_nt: TGTGCCAGCAGCCCTACAGGGTCCTGGAATGGCTACACCTTC; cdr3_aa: CASSPTGSWNGYTF
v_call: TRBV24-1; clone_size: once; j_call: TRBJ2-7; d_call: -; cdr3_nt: TGTGCCACCAGTGATTTTTTAGCCCAACAGGGAGCCCTAACCTACGAGCAGTACTTC; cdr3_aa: CATSDFLAQQGALTYEQYF
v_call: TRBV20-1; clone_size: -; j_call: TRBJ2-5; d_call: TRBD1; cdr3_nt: TGCAGTGCGCCCCGACAGGGACGGCGAGAGACCCAGTACTTC; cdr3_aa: CSAPRQGRRETQYF
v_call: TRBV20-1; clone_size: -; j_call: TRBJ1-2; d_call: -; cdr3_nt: TGCGGCGGTTCTAACTATGGCTACACCTTC; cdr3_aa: CGGSNYGYTF
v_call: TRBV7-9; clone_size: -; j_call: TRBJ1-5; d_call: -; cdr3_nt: TGTGCCAGCAGCTCTCGGGCCGGTTTTGATCAGCCCCAGCATTTT; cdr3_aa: CASSSRAGFDQPQHF
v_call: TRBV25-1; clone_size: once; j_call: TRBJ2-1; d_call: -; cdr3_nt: TGTGCCAGCAGCCTAATGGAGACTGAGCAGTTCTTC; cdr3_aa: CASSLMETEQFF
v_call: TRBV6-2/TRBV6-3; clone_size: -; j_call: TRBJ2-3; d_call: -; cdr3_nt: TGTGCCAGCAGTTACAATTCTGCACAAGATACGCAGTATTTT; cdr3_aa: CASSYNSAQDTQYF
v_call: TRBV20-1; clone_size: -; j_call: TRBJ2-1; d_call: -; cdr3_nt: TGCAGTGCTAGAGCCCCTGGACTGAGGAACGAGCAGTTCTTC; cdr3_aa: CSARAPGLRNEQFF
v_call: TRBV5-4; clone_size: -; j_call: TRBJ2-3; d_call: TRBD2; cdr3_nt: TGTGCCAGCGAGCTAGCGGGAGGAGGGAGTACGCAGTATTTT; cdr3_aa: CASELAGGGSTQYF
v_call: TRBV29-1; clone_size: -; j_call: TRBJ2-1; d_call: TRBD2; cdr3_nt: TGCAGCGGGGAAGCGGGAGCTCGGGGGGATGAGCAGTTCTTC; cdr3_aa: CSGEAGARGDEQFF
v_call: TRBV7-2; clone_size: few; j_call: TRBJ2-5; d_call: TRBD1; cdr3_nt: TGTGCCAGCAGCCGATCCGGGACAGGGGGTTTGGAGACCCAGTACTTC; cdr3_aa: CASSRSGTGGLETQYF
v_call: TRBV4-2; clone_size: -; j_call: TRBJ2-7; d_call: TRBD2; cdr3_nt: TGTGCCAGCAGCCAAGTGGGACTAGATGCCTACGAGCAGTACTTC; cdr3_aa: CASSQVGLDAYEQYF
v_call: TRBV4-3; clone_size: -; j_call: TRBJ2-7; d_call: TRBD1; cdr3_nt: TGCGCCAGCAGCCACACACGGGACAGATACTACGAGCAGTACTTC; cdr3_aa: CASSHTRDRYYEQYF
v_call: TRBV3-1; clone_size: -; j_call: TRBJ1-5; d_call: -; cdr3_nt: TGTGCCAGCAGCCAATCCTTTGATCAGCCCCAGCATTTT; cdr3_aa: CASSQSFDQPQHF
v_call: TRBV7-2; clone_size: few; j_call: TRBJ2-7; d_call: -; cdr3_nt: TGTGCCAGCAGCAGGTACGACAATAGCGAGCAGTACTTC; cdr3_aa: CASSRYDNSEQYF
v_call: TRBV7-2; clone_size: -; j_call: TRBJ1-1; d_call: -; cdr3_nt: TGTGCCAGCAGCCAGGACAGTAACACTGAAGCTTTCTTT; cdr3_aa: CASSQDSNTEAFF
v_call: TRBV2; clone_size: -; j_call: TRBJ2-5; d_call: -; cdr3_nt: TGTGCCAGCAGTGCGACGGCAAATACTAGAGAGACCCAGTACTTC; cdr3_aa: CASSATANTRETQYF
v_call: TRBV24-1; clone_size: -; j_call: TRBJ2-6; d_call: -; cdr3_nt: TGTGCCATCGGTCCCGGCGACACTTCTGGGGCCAACGTCCTGACTTTC; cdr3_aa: CAIGPGDTSGANVLTF
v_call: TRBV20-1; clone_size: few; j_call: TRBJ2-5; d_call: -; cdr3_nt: TGCAGTGCTAGAGACGAGGCAGGGTGGAGAGAGACCCAGTACTTC; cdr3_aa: CSARDEAGWRETQYF
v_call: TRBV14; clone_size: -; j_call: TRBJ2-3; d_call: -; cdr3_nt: TGTGCCAGCAGCCAAGATCTCACGCAGTATTTT; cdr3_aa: CASSQDLTQYF
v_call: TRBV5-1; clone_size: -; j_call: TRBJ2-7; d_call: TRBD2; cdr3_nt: TGCGCCAGCACCCAACTGGGGGGAGAGGCGGGAGAGCGGTACTTC; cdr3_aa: CASTQLGGEAGERYF
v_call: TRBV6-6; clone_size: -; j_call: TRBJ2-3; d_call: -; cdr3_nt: TGTGCCAGCAGTTACTCGAGGCTAGCGATCACAGATACGCAGTATTTT; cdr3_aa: CASSYSRLAITDTQYF
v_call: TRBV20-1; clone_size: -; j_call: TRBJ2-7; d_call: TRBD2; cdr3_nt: TGCAGTGCTAGCTGGACTAGCGGTTACAATGAGCAGTACTTC; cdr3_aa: CSASWTSGYNEQYF
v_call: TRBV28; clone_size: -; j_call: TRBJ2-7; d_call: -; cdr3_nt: TGTGCCAGCAGTACAAGGGTCACCTCATCCTACGAGCAGTACTTC; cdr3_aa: CASSTRVTSSYEQYF
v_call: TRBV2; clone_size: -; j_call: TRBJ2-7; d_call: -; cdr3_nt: TGTGCCAGCAGCGACCTCCCAGCCTACGAGCAGTACTTC; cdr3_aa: CASSDLPAYEQYF
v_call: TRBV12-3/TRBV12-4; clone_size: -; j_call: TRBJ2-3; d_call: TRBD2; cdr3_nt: TGTGCCAGCAGTTCTTTACGACTAGCTCGGATTACAGATACGCAGTATTTT; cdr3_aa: CASSSLRLARITDTQYF
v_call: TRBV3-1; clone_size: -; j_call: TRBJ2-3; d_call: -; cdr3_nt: TGTGCCAGCAGCCAAGCTCTAGGGGGAGGCGGGAAGGCGGCAGATACGCAGTATTTT; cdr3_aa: CASSQALGGGGKAADTQYF
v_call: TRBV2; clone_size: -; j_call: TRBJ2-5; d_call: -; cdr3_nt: TGTGCCAGCAGTGAAGGCGTATCTCGGCGAGAGACCCAGTACTTC; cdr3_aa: CASSEGVSRRETQYF
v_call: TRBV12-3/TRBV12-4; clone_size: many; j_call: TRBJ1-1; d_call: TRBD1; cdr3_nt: TGTGCCAGCCGGAGATATAGACAGGGAAACACTGAAGCTTTCTTT; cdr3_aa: CASRRYRQGNTEAFF
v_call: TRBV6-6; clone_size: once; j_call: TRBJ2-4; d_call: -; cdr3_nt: TGTGCCAGCAGTTTGGGGCAGGGCTACGGCAAAAACATTCAGTACTTC; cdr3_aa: CASSLGQGYGKNIQYF
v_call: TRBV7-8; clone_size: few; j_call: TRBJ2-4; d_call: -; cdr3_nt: TGTGCCAGCAGCTTAGCTCGCGGGAAAAACATTCAGTACTTC; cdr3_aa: CASSLARGKNIQYF
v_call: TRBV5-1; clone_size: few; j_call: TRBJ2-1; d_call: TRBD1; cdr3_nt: TGCGCCAGCAGCCGCGACAGGGGTAGTAGTATCTACAATGAGCAGTTCTTC; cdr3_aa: CASSRDRGSSIYNEQFF
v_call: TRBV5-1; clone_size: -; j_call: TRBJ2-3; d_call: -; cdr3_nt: TGCGCCAGCAATACGGCTAGCACAGATACGCAGTATTTT; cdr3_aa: CASNTASTDTQYF
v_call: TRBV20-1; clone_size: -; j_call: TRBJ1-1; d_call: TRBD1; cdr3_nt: TGCAGTGCTGAACAGGGGCAAAGAGGCACTGAAGCTTTCTTT; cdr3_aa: CSAEQGQRGTEAFF
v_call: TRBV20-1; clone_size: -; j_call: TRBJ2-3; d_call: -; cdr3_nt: TGCAGTGCTAGAGAGAGGGGATACACAGACACGCAGTATTTT; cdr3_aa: CSARERGYTDTQYF
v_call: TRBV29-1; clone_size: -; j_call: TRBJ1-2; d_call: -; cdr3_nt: TGCAGCGTTGAGTCTTGGACCCAAACAGGGAAGGGGTATGGCTACACCTTC; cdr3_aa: CSVESWTQTGKGYGYTF
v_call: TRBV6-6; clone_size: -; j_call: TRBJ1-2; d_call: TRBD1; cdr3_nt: TGTGCCAGCAGTAAGAGGACAGGGGAAAGCTATGGCTACACCTTC; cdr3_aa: CASSKRTGESYGYTF
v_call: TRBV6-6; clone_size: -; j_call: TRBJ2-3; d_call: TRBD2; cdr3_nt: TGTGCCAGCAGACTAGCGGGAGCTGAAGATACGCAGTATTTT; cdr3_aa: CASRLAGAEDTQYF
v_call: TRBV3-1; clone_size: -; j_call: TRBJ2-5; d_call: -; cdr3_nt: TGTGCCAGCAGCCACCCCGGGGCCCAGTACTTC; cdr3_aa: CASSHPGAQYF
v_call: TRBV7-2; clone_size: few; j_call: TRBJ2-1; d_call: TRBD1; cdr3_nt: TGTGCCAGCAGCTCCTACGGGACAGGGAGATACAATGAGCAGTTCTTC; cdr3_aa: CASSSYGTGRYNEQFF
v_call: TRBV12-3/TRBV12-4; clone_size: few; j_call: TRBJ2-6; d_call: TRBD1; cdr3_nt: TGTGCCAGCAGGCAGAGGACAGGGGGCGCTGGGGCCAACGTCCTGACTTTC; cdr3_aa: CASRQRTGGAGANVLTF